The sequence of this T cell receptor (beta chain) was determined in a study of T cell responses to AZD1222 COVID-19 vaccine. Notes on the study in general: Vaccine-related CD4 TCRs covered spike, predominating at 160-218 and 743-854.

As for this clone: The antigen remains unidentified.

The CDR3 is made up of 13 amino acids. V shed 5 bases and J shed 3 bases, with 10 bases lying between them. Germline V lookup: CDR1 WSHSY, CDR2 SAAADI. This table comes from immunoSEQ multiplex PCR, and its TCRdb copy is limited to in-frame clones, with some not included. Of some 170,000 clones listed, approximately 88% are singletons. Here the sequenced sample was peripheral blood, taken on day 0 of AZD1222 vaccination. The V and J genes are TRBV10-2 and TRBJ1-1; D remains unclear. The TCR comes from an adult in good health. This CDR3 is CASSRDTYTEAFF. CDR3 DNA: TGCGCCAGCAGTCGAGACACTTACACTGAAGCTTTCTTT.